This TCR beta chain was profiled in a study of shared clonotypes between healthy human individuals. Overall study: With ages of 18 to 49, the donors were a couple of women and a few men. Study-level results: Four donors shared approximately 5% of their naive CD4 clonotypes. Exclusively blood specimens were collected; tissue repertoires likely differ.

Of note for this clone: Its target is unknown.

CD8 cells classed as naive were CD45RO-negative and positively selected for CCR7, excluding terminally differentiated effector memory CD45RA+ cells. TCRdb keeps only in-frame clones here, not all; method: immunoSEQ multiplex PCR. Here the sample spans millions of clones, 85% to 95% being singletons. This CDR3 region has 15 residues. The germline V and J ends were trimmed by 0 bases and 5 bases, with 13 bases remaining between them. In germline, CDR1 is MNHEY, CDR2 SMNVEV (reference sequence). This TCR was recovered from a man aged 18 to 30 in good health. The chain combines TRBV27 with TRBJ1-1; tentative D call: TRBD1 (5 bases). The sample consisted of naive CD8+ T cells sorted from blood. The CDR3: CASSLSRGEETEAFF. CDR3 DNA sequence: TGTGCCAGCAGTTTATCTCGGGGGGAGGAGACTGAAGCTTTCTTT.